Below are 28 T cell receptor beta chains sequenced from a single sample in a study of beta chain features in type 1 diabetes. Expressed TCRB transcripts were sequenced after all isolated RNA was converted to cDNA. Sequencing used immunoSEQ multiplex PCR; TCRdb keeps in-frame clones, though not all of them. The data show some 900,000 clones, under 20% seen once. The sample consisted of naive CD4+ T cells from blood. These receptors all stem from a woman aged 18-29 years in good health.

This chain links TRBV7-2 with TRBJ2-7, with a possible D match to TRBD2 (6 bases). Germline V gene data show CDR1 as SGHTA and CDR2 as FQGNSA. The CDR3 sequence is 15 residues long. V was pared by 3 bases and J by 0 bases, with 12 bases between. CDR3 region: CASSLAVGSSYEQYF. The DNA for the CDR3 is TGTGCCAGCAGCTTGGCTGTCGGGAGCTCCTACGAGCAGTACTTC. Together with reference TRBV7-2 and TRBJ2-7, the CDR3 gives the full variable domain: GAGVSQSPSNKVTEKGKDVELRCDPISGHTALYWYRQSLGQGLEFLIYFQGNSAPDKSGLPSDRFSAERTGGSVSTLTIQRTQQEDSAVYLCASSLAVGSSYEQYFGPGTRLTVT.

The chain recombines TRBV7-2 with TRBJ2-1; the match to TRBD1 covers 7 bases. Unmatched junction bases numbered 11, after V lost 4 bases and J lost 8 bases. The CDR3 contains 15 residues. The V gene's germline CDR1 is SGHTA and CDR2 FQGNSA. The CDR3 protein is CASSSPRTGSDEQFF. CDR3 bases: TGTGCCAGCAGCTCACCTCGGACAGGTTCCGATGAGCAGTTCTTC.

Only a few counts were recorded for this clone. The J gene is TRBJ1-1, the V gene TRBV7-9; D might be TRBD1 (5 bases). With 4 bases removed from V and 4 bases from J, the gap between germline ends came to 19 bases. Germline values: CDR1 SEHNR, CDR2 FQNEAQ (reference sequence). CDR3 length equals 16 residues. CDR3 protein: CASSSRDLLRGTEAFF. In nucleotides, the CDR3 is TGTGCCAGCAGCTCCCGGGACCTCCTACGGGGCACTGAAGCTTTCTTT.

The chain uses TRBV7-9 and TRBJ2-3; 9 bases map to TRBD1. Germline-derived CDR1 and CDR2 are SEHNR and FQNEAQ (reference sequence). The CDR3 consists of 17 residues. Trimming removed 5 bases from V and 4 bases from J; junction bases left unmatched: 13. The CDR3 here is CASSPTGTGSVADTQYF. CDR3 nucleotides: TGTGCCAGCAGCCCGACCGGGACAGGGAGTGTGGCAGATACGCAGTATTTT. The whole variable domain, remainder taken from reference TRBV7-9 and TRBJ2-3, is DTGVSQNPRHKITKRGQNVTFRCDPISEHNRLYWYRQTLGQGPEFLTYFQNEAQLEKSRLLSDRFSAERPKGSFSTLEIQRTEQGDSAMYLCASSPTGTGSVADTQYFGPGTRLTVL.

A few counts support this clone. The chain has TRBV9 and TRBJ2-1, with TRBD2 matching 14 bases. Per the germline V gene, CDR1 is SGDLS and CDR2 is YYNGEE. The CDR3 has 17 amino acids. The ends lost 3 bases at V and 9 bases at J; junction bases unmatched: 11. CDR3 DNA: TGTGCCAGCAGCGGGAGACCGGGACTAGCGGGAGACTCTGAGCAGTTCTTC. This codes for CASSGRPGLAGDSEQFF. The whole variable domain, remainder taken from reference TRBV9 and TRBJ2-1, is DSGVTQTPKHLITATGQRVTLRCSPRSGDLSVYWYQQSLDQGLQFLIQYYNGEERAKGNILERFSAQQFPDLHSELNLSSLELGDSALYFCASSGRPGLAGDSEQFFGPGTRLTVL.

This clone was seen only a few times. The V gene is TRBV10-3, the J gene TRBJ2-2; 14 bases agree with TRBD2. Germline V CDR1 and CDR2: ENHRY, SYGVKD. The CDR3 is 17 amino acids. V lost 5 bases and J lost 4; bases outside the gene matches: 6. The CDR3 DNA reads TGTGCCATCAGTTGGACTAGCGGGAGGTCGAGCACCGGGGAGCTGTTTTTT. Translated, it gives CAISWTSGRSSTGELFF.

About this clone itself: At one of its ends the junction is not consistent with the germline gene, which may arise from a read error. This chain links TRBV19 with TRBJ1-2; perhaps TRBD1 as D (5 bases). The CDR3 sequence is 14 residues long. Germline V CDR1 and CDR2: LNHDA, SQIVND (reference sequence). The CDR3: CASSIEGTNHGYTF. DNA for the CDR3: TGTGCCAGTAGTATAGAGGGGACTAACCATGGCTACACCTTC.

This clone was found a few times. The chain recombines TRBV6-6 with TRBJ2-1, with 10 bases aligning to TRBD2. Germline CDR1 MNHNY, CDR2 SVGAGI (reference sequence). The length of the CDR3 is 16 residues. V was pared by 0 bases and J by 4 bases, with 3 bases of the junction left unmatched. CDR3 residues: CASSYSRTSGYNEQFF. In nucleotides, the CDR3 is TGTGCCAGCAGTTACTCCCGGACTAGCGGATACAATGAGCAGTTCTTC.

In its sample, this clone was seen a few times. In nucleotides, the CDR3 is TGTGCCACCAGCAAAAGGACAGGGCTAATTCAGCCCCAGCATTTT. This encodes CATSKRTGLIQPQHF. The chain uses TRBV15 and TRBJ1-5, with 8 bases aligning to TRBD1. The CDR3 is 15 amino acids. From germline, CDR1 is LNHNV and CDR2 YYDKDF (reference sequence). V gave up 4 bases and J gave up 6 bases; unmatched junction bases: 8.

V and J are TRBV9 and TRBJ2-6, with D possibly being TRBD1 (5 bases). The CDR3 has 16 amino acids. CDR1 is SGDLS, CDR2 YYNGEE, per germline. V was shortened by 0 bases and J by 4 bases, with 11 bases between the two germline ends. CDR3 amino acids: CASSVARGTGANVLTF. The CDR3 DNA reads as TGTGCCAGCAGCGTAGCTAGGGGTACGGGGGCCAACGTCCTGACTTTC.

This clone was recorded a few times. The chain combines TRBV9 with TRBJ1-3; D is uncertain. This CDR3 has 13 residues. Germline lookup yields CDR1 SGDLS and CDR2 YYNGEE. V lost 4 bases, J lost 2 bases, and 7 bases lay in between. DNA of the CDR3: TGTGCCAGCAGCCCCCGAGCTGGAAACACCATATATTTT. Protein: CASSPRAGNTIYF.

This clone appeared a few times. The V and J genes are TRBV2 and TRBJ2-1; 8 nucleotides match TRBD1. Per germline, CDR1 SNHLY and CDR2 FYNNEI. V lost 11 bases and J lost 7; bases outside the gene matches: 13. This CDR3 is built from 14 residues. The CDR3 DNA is TGTGCCGCCCCAAAGCCGAACAGGGGGAATGAGCAGTTCTTC. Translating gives CAAPKPNRGNEQFF. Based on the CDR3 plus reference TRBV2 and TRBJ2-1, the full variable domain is EPEVTQTPSHQVTQMGQEVILRCVPISNHLYFYWYRQILGQKVEFLVSFYNNEISEKSEIFDDQFSVERPDGSNFTLKIRSTKLEDSAMYFCAAPKPNRGNEQFFGPGTRLTVL.

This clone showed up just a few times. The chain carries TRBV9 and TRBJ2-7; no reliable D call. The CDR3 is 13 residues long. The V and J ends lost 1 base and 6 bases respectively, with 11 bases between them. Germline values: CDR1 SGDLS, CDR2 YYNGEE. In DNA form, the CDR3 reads TGTGCCAGCAGCGTAACCCCCTCCACCGAGCAGTACTTC. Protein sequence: CASSVTPSTEQYF.

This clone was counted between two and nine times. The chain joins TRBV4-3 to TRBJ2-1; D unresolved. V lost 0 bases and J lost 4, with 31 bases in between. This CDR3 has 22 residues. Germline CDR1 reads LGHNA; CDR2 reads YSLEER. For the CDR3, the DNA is TGCGCCAGCAGCCAAGAGATTCTGGTATATGGGCGGAACCCCCGAAAATACAATGAGCAGTTCTTC. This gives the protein CASSQEILVYGRNPRKYNEQFF.

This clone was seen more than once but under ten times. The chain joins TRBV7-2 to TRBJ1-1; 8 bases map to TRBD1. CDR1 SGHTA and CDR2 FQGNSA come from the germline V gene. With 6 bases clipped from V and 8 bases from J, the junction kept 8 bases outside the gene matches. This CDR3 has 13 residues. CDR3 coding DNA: TGTGCCAGCAGAATGGCAGGGGGCTCGGAAGCTTTCTTT. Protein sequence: CASRMAGGSEAFF.

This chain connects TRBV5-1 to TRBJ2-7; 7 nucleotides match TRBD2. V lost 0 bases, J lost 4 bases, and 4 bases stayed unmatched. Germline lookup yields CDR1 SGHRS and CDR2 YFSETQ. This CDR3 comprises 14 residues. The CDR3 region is CASSLGGSLYEQYF. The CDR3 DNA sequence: TGCGCCAGCAGCTTGGGCGGGAGCCTTTACGAGCAGTACTTC.

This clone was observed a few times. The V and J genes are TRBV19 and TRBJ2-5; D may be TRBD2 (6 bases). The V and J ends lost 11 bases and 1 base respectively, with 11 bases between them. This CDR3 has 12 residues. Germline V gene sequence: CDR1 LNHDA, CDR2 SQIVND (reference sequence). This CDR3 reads CAAGIPQETQYF. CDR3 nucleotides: TGTGCCGCGGGGATTCCCCAAGAGACCCAGTACTTC.

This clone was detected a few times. The CDR3 sequence: CASSSPHGKFF. Written as DNA, the CDR3 is TGTGCCAGCAGTTCCCCCCATGGGAAGTTCTTC. The chain has TRBV28 and TRBJ2-1; no definite D call. Per the germline V gene, CDR1 is MDHEN and CDR2 is SYDVKM. This CDR3 has 11 residues. V was clipped by 4 bases and J by 14 bases, with 12 bases between them.

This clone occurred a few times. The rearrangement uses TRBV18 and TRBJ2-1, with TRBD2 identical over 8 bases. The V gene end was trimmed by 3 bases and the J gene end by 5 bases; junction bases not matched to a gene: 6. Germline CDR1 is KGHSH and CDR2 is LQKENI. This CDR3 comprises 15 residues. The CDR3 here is CASSPVAGTDNEQFF. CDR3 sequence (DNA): TGTGCCAGCTCACCGGTAGCGGGAACCGACAATGAGCAGTTCTTC.

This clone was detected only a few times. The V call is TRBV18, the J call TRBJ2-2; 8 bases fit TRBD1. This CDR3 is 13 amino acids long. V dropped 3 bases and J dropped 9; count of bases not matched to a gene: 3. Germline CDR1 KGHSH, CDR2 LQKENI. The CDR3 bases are TGTGCCAGCTCACCCCAGGGGGCCTGGGAGCTGTTTTTT. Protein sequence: CASSPQGAWELFF.

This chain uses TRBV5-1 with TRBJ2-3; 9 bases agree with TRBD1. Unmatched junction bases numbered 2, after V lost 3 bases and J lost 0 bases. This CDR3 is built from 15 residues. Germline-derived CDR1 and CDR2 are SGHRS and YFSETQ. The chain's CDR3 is CASSYGQGSTDTQYF. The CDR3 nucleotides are TGCGCCAGCAGCTATGGACAGGGGAGCACAGATACGCAGTATTTT.

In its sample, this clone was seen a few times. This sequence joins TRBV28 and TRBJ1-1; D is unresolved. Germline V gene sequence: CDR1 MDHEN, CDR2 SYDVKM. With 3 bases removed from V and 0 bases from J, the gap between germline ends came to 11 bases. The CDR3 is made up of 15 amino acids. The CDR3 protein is CASSFLAQLNTEAFF. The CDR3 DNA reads TGTGCCAGCAGTTTTCTGGCTCAGTTGAACACTGAAGCTTTCTTT.

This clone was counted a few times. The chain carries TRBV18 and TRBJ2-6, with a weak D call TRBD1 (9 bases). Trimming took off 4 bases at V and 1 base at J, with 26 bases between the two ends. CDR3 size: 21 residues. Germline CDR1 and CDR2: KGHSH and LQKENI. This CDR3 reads CASSHGPGQGLGLSGANVLTF. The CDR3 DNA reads TGTGCCAGCTCACACGGACCGGGACAGGGACTAGGGTTGTCTGGGGCCAACGTCCTGACTTTC.

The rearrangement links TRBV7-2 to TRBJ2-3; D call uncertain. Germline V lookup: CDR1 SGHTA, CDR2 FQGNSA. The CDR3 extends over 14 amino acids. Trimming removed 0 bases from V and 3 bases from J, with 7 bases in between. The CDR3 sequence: CASSLALMTDTQYF. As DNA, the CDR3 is TGTGCCAGCAGCTTAGCGCTAATGACAGATACGCAGTATTTT.

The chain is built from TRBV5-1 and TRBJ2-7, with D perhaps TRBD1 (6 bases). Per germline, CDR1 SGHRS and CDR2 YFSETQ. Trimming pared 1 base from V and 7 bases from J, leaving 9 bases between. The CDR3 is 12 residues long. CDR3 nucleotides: TGCGCCAGCAGCTTGACAGGGCGAGAGCAGTACTTC. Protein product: CASSLTGREQYF.

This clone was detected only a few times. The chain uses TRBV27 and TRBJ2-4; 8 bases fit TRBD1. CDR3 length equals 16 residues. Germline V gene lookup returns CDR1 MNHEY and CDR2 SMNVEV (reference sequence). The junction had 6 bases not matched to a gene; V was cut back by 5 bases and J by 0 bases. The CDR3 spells CASSQTGAPAKNIQYF. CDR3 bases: TGTGCCAGCAGTCAGACAGGGGCCCCAGCCAAAAACATTCAGTACTTC.

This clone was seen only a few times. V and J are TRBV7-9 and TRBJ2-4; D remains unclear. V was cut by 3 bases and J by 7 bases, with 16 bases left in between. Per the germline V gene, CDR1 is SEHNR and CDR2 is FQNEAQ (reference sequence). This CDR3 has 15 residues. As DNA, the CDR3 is TGTGCCAGCAGCTTTGAGCTCGGAGTCGGTAACATTCAGTACTTC. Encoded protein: CASSFELGVGNIQYF. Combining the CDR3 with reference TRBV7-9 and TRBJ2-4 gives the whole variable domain DTGVSQNPRHKITKRGQNVTFRCDPISEHNRLYWYRQTLGQGPEFLTYFQNEAQLEKSRLLSDRFSAERPKGSFSTLEIQRTEQGDSAMYLCASSFELGVGNIQYFGAGTRLSVL.

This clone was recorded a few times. In nucleotides, the CDR3 is TGTGCCAGCAGTTCCCCGGGGGCAGGGAGCACAGATACGCAGTATTTT. As protein: CASSSPGAGSTDTQYF. This chain uses TRBV28 with TRBJ2-3; perhaps D is TRBD1 or TRBD2 (6 bases each). V lost 4 bases and J lost 0, with 14 bases in between. CDR1 and CDR2 from the germline V gene are MDHEN and SYDVKM. The CDR3 is 16 amino acids.